This TCR beta chain stems from a study of identical twins. Study observations and caveats: Invariant MAIT and iNKT cells are populations that could partly confound zero-insertion analyses. Insertion counts were lower in abundant cord blood beta clonotypes, a trend that memory repertoires did not show.

Concerning this clonotype itself: Its antigen is as yet unknown.

A template switching step contributed a universal primer site, while unique molecular identifiers were present in the cDNA. TCRdb fed the 5' RACE reads into MiXCR, producing one record per CDR3 protein. This sample carries under 900,000 distinct CDR3 sequences, around an eighth of them seen once, and the ten largest clones take 1.5% to 2%. This sample also appeared in a second study, on yellow fever vaccine responses in identical twins. This second study notes: Twins reportedly mounted vaccine T cell responses that seemed partly convergent, partly personalized.

The origin of this receptor is a woman between 18 and 30 years old in good health. Sequencing was performed on PBMCs.

The CDR3 DNA reads as TGCAGTGCTAGAGATCAAACTAGCGGGGGACAAGAGACCCAGTACTTC. It yields the protein CSARDQTSGGQETQYF. The chain carries TRBV20-1 and TRBJ2-5, with 11 bases identical to TRBD2. The CDR3 has 16 amino acids. After removal of 0 bases from V and 2 bases from J, the junction contained 5 bases not matched to a gene. Germline lookup yields CDR1 DFQATT and CDR2 SNEGSKA (reference sequence).